The entry that follows covers one TCR beta chain sequence. Antigen specificity is unknown. As to treatment: oral pan-JAK inhibitor, 5-10 mg twice daily. Isolated RNA was reverse transcribed into cDNA used as the sequencing template. Data came from immunoSEQ multiplex PCR; TCRdb stores just in-frame clones and leaves some out. Here the sample spans some 110,000 clones, around 50% being singletons. This specimen comes from a study of CD8+ T cells in alopecia areata. Study context: Administration of oral tofacitinib to treated patients was at 5 to 10 mg twice daily. Study-wide results and caveats: The study found tofacitinib significantly decreased scalp clonality and expanded CD8+ clones among the top 100. Under tofacitinib, numerous expanded lesional clonotypes remained detectable in scalp and blood.

Germline V CDR1 and CDR2: SEHNR, FQNEAQ (reference sequence). The CDR3 extends over 16 amino acids. Trimming shortened V by 5 bases and J by 3 bases, and 16 bases separated the two germline ends. V gene TRBV7-9 combines with J gene TRBJ2-2; D remains ambiguous. Sequences were derived from CD8+ T cells sorted from blood, sampled at week 24, from a patient treated with tofacitinib. This clonotype originated in a human donor with alopecia areata. The CDR3 nucleotides are TGTGCCAGCAGCCCCCCGGCGCCGGCGGACACCGGGGAGCTGTTTTTT. Its protein is CASSPPAPADTGELFF. Full variable domain (missing parts from reference TRBV7-9 and TRBJ2-2): DTGVSQNPRHKITKRGQNVTFRCDPISEHNRLYWYRQTLGQGPEFLTYFQNEAQLEKSRLLSDRFSAERPKGSFSTLEIQRTEQGDSAMYLCASSPPAPADTGELFFGEGSRLTVL.